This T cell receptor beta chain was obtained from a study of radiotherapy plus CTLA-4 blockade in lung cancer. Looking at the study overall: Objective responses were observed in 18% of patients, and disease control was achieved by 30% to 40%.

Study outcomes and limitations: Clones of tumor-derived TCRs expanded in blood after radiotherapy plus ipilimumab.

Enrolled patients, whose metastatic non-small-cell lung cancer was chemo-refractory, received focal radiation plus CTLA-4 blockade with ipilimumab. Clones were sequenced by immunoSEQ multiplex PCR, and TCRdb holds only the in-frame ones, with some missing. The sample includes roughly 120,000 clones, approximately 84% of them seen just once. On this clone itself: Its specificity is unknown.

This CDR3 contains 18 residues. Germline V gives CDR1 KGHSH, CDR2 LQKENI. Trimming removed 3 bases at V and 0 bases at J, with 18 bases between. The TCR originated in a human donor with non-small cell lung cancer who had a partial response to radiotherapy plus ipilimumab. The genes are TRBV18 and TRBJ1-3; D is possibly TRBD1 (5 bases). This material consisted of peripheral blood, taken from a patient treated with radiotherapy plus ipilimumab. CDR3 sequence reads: CASSPSPDSPSSGNTIYF. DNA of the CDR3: TGTGCCAGCTCACCCTCCCCCGACAGTCCGTCCTCTGGAAACACCATATATTTT. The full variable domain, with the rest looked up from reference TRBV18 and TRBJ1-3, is NAGVMQNPRHLVRRRGQEARLRCSPMKGHSHVYWYRQLPEEGLKFMVYLQKENIIDESGMPKERFSAEFPKEGPSILRIQQVVRGDSAAYFCASSPSPDSPSSGNTIYFGEGSWLTVV.